This TCR beta chain stems from a study of T cell changes during pregnancy in multiple sclerosis. The germline V gene encodes CDR1 SQVTM and CDR2 ANQGSEA. Trimming removed 7 bases at V and 4 bases at J, with 10 bases between. The CDR3 spans 11 residues. The repertoire was sequenced with immunoSEQ multiplex PCR; TCRdb's copy has only in-frame clones and lacks some. This sample carries about 40,000 clones, around 90% of them seen once, and the ten largest clones take roughly 13%. The clonotype originates from a female donor with multiple sclerosis, enrolled in a pregnancy study. The sequences come from CD8+ T cells from peripheral blood mononuclear cells, collected in the first trimester of pregnancy. V gene TRBV29-1 combines with J gene TRBJ2-5; D is possibly TRBD2 (7 bases). The CDR3 protein is CSAGGLETQYF. The CDR3 nucleotides read TGCAGCGCCGGGGGGCTAGAGACCCAGTACTTC.